This T cell receptor (beta chain) stems from a study of blood T cell repertoires in COVID-19. Here immunoSEQ multiplex PCR was the method, and the copy in TCRdb shows in-frame clones only, minus some. The table lists about 50,000 clones, over 75% of them singletons, with less than 20% in the top ten. Germline CDR1 SGHNT, CDR2 YYREEE (reference sequence). CDR3 size: 15 residues. The V gene end was trimmed by 0 bases and the J gene end by 5 bases; junction bases not matched to a gene: 2. The sequenced sample consisted of peripheral blood. The chain recombines TRBV5-4 with TRBJ2-7, with TRBD2 identical over 13 bases. The receptor was derived from a human donor in a cohort sampled during active COVID-19. The donor label of this sample is uncertain. The CDR3 DNA sequence: TGTGCCAGCAGCTTGGGTGGACTAGCGGGGGACGAGCAGTACTTC. It specifies CASSLGGLAGDEQYF. Filled out from reference TRBV5-4 and TRBJ2-7, the complete variable domain reads ETGVTQSPTHLIKTRGQQVTLRCSSQSGHNTVSWYQQALGQGPQFIFQYYREEENGRGNFPPRFSGLQFPNYSSELNVNALELDDSALYLCASSLGGLAGDEQYFGPGTRLTVT.